The rows below give T cell receptor beta chains drawn from one sample of a study of CD8+ T cells in alopecia areata. Clones were read by immunoSEQ multiplex PCR, and TCRdb kept only the in-frame ones, dropping some. Of 110,000 to 150,000 clones in the sample, roughly 52% were seen once. The source was CD8+ T cells sorted from blood, collected at week 4, from a patient treated with tofacitinib. The receptor source for this set is a human donor with alopecia areata. Each CDR3 is given without its conserved first and last residue. Fields, in order: V gene, J gene, CDR3 protein.

>TRBV5-6|TRBJ2-7
ASSHGRTYEQY
>TRBV30|TRBJ2-3
PPDRGIDTQY
>TRBV7-3|TRBJ2-1
ASSSSLASGVLYNEQF
>TRBV27|TRBJ2-5
ASSPWTEWRAKTGETQY
>TRBV4-1|TRBJ2-5
ASSQVSSQETQY
>TRBV14|TRBJ2-5
ASSQVEQRPETQY
>TRBV10-3|TRBJ2-2
AISESGGGELF
>TRBV18|TRBJ1-2
ASSTTHGYT
>TRBV29-1|TRBJ2-4
SVSGVGKNIQY
>TRBV2|TRBJ1-5
ASHGQGINQPQH
>TRBV29-1|TRBJ1-1
SVEEVGSPNTEAF
>TRBV6-5|TRBJ1-1
ASSYSGADTEAF
>TRBV7-9|TRBJ1-2
ASSRPGEDGYT
>TRBV11-2|TRBJ2-3
ASSLGDTQY
>TRBV7-8|TRBJ2-5
ASSLGIRKGFETQY
>TRBV5-6|TRBJ1-6
ASSVTEGPLH
>TRBV2|TRBJ2-7
ASSGDRFSYEQY
>TRBV19|TRBJ2-6
ASCPLDSGANVLT
>TRBV2|TRBJ2-3
ASRAGGTDTQY
>TRBV7-2|TRBJ1-2
ASSLVTTHHRRGYT